There are many counts of the clone carrying this T cell receptor beta chain. Its target is unknown. Germline V lookup: CDR1 SGHTA, CDR2 FQGNSA. The V gene lost 5 bases and the J gene lost 6 bases, with 20 bases spanning the gap. CDR3 length equals 16 residues. This sample was included in a study of CD8 T cells in ankylosing spondylitis. Study-level results: Peripheral blood held disease-linked clones only at relatively low frequency, and these were CD8+. Reportedly, disease-linked clones are significantly enriched in ankylosing spondylitis patients' matched synovial fluid. Some motif variants had been reported before (in reactive arthritis synovial fluid and blood).

One entry per CDR3 protein, called by TCRdb with MiXCR from the 5' RACE reads. This table holds around 130,000 distinct CDR3 sequences, about 6.4% found once. Sequencing used blood, either unsorted or a sorted T cell fraction (not recorded which). The chain combines TRBV7-2 with TRBJ1-5, with D perhaps TRBD1 (6 bases). The clonotype comes from a male donor with ankylosing spondylitis or in good health (not recorded which). This chain's CDR3 is CASSREQGHLSQPQHF. The CDR3 DNA sequence: TGTGCCAGCAGCCGAGAACAGGGCCATTTAAGTCAGCCCCAGCATTTT.